A single sample is the source of the 26 T cell receptor beta chains below, sequenced in a study of T cells in Graves' hyperthyroidism and ophthalmopathy (dated 2019 in TCRdb). Library preparation employed multiplex PCR. Instrument on record: Illumina HiSeq 2000. The TCR beta CDR3 regions were amplified from RNA transcripts. A first-round RT-PCR of the TCR CDR3 used the HTBI primer set with the Qiagen OneStep RT-PCR kit. The raw public reads went through TCRdb reprocessing: fastp at Q25, MiXCR clone calling, in-frame beta chains kept. Rows with a matching CDR3 protein are joined into one entry that keeps the most common DNA and genes. The sample table contains approximately 600,000 distinct CDR3 sequences; only one count was recorded for 11% to 15% of them. The ten largest account for more than 6% of the sample. Specimen: blood. Receptors were obtained from a woman aged 18-29 years with Graves' ophthalmopathy.

This clonotype was found a few times. This may arise from a read error, as a much more abundant clone is one base away. The V gene is TRBV7-3, the J gene TRBJ2-7; TRBD2 is a possible D gene (6 bases). Germline assignment: CDR1 SGHTA and CDR2 FQGTGA. CDR3 length equals 17 residues. V dropped 6 bases and J dropped 0 bases, with 21 bases sitting between them. The CDR3 region has the DNA TGTGCCAGCAGAGGGGACTCGGGAAGCGGGTCCTCCTACGAGCAGTACTTC. It is translated as CASRGDSGSGSSYEQYF.

With respect to this clonotype: A read error may produce the germline difference seen at one junction end. This chain uses TRBV6-2 or TRBV6-3 with TRBJ2-7; D not resolved. Germline V gene sequence: CDR1 MNHEY, CDR2 SVGEGT. The CDR3 is 13 residues long. DNA of the CDR3: TGTGCCAGCAGCCCACAATTAGGGTACGAGCTGTACTTC. It specifies CASSPQLGYELYF.

There are a few counts of this clonotype. V usage is TRBV3-2 and J usage is TRBJ2-3; TRBD2 is the table's D call, not checked against the DNA. TRBV3-2 is listed as a pseudogene. The CDR3 consists of 16 residues. The CDR3 DNA is TGTGCCAGCAGCCAAGGGACTAGCGGGTTTGCAGATACGCAGTATTTT. It encodes CASSQGTSGFADTQYF.

The table lists this clonotype with many counts. The chain employs TRBV28 and TRBJ1-6; 10 bases match TRBD1. V gave up 5 bases and J gave up 7 bases; unmatched junction bases: 5. In germline, CDR1 is MDHEN, CDR2 SYDVKM. This CDR3 has 15 residues. CDR3 protein: CASSPTGQGNSPLHF. CDR3 bases: TGTGCCAGCAGTCCAACGGGACAGGGGAATTCACCCCTCCACTTT.

This clonotype has a handful of counts. The J gene is TRBJ2-4, the V gene TRBV11-2; tentatively, D is TRBD1 or TRBD2 (5 bases each). The V gene's germline CDR1 is SGHAT and CDR2 FQNNGV. The CDR3 contains 14 residues. V lost 5 bases to trimming and J lost 3 bases, with 11 bases between them. The CDR3 nucleotides read TGTGCCAGCAGCGAGGGACCGAGCAAAAACATTCAGTACTTC. This codes for CASSEGPSKNIQYF.

The sample holds many counts of this clonotype. The V and J genes are TRBV7-9 and TRBJ2-5; D gene unclear. CDR1 is SEHNR, CDR2 FQNEAQ, per germline (reference sequence). This CDR3 comprises 14 residues. The V end was cut by 3 bases, the J end by 7 bases, with 15 bases between. CDR3 sequence reads: CASSFSSGEVTQYF. DNA of the CDR3: TGTGCCAGCAGCTTTTCTTCGGGCGAGGTGACCCAGTACTTC.

This rearrangement joins TRBV15 to TRBJ2-1; either TRBD1 or TRBD2 may supply D (5 bases each). Germline V gene sequence: CDR1 LNHNV, CDR2 YYDKDF (reference sequence). Trimming left V 1 base short and J 10 bases short, with 17 bases between. The CDR3 is 15 amino acids. CDR3 DNA: TGTGCCACCAGCAGAGGATCGGGAACAGGTTCGGAGCAGTTCTTC. Amino acids: CATSRGSGTGSEQFF.

The chain joins TRBV2 to TRBJ1-1; no reliable D call. The V gene lost 5 bases and the J gene lost 6 bases, with 16 bases spanning the gap. Germline V lookup: CDR1 SNHLY, CDR2 FYNNEI. The CDR3 sequence is 14 residues long. CDR3 region: CASSLVKGTAEAFF. CDR3 bases: TGTGCCAGCAGTTTAGTCAAGGGAACGGCTGAAGCTTTCTTT.

V usage is TRBV6-1 and J usage is TRBJ2-2; 7 nucleotides align to TRBD1. Trimming cost V 6 bases and J 16 bases; bases outside gene matches: 23. The CDR3 contains 16 residues. CDR1 MNHNS and CDR2 SASEGT come from the germline V gene. Here the CDR3 reads CASRRSTGPGTGEPFF. CDR3 DNA sequence: TGTGCCAGCAGACGATCGACAGGGCCTGGAACCGGGGAACCGTTTTTT.

The J gene is TRBJ1-1, the V gene TRBV4-1; the D gene is possibly TRBD1 (5 bases). Germline loops: CDR1 MGHRA, CDR2 YSYEKL. This CDR3 is built from 15 residues. V was pared by 2 bases and J by 2 bases, with 12 bases between. The CDR3 nucleotides read TGCGCCAGCAGCCAAATTAAGCAGGGTAACACTGAAGCTTTCTTT. Its translation is CASSQIKQGNTEAFF.

This clonotype has a count of ten or more. V usage is TRBV6-2 or TRBV6-3 and J usage is TRBJ2-2, with 10 bases identical to TRBD2. Germline CDR1 MNHEY, CDR2 SVGEGT. Losses at the gene ends were 2 bases for V and 0 bases for J; bases not matched to a gene: 6. The CDR3 is 18 residues long. The CDR3 region has the DNA TGTGCCAGCAGTTACGCCCCCCTAGCGGGGGCGAACACCGGGGAGCTGTTTTTT. Its protein is CASSYAPLAGANTGELFF.

J is TRBJ2-7 and V is TRBV5-4; tentatively, D is TRBD1 or TRBD2 (5 bases each). The CDR3 loop spans 15 amino acids. Germline V gene data show CDR1 as SGHNT and CDR2 as YYREEE (reference sequence). V was pared by 4 bases and J by 2 bases, with 16 bases between. DNA of the CDR3: TGTGCCAGCAGCCACCTGGGGACGGGAACCTACGAGCAGTACTTC. Translated, it gives CASSHLGTGTYEQYF.

Many counts were recorded for this clonotype. The chain couples TRBV11-3 to TRBJ2-5; 9 bases match TRBD2. The CDR3 sequence is 16 residues long. CDR1 is SGHNT and CDR2 is YENEEA in the germline V gene. V trimming: 3 bases; J trimming: 4 bases; junction bases outside the gene matches: 9. The CDR3 loop reads CASSFAHLAGSETQYF. CDR3 bases: TGTGCCAGCAGCTTCGCGCATCTAGCGGGGTCAGAGACCCAGTACTTC.

The chain couples TRBV12-3 or TRBV12-4 to TRBJ1-6; D may be TRBD1 (6 bases). Trimming took 3 bases from V and 6 from J, leaving 9 bases between them. The CDR3 loop spans 14 amino acids. The CDR3 nucleotides read TGTGCCAGCAGTTTTGGGGGCTCTAATTCACCCCTCCACTTT. It specifies CASSFGGSNSPLHF.

This clonotype was detected only a few times. The rearrangement uses TRBV19 and TRBJ1-5; possible D gene TRBD1, 5 bases. There are 16 residues in the CDR3. Deletions cut 4 bases from V and 0 bases from J, with 13 bases between. Germline CDR1 LNHDA, CDR2 SQIVND (reference sequence). The CDR3: CASSTTGGVSNQPQHF. The CDR3 nucleotides are TGTGCCAGTAGTACCACCGGGGGGGTTAGCAATCAGCCCCAGCATTTT. The full variable domain, completed using reference TRBV19 and TRBJ1-5, is DGGITQSPKYLFRKEGQNVTLSCEQNLNHDAMYWYRQDPGQGLRLIYYSQIVNDFQKGDIAEGYSVSREKKESFPLTVTSAQKNPTAFYLCASSTTGGVSNQPQHFGDGTRLSIL.

The J gene is TRBJ2-7, the V gene TRBV4-1, with TRBD1 identical over 7 bases. The CDR3 spans 16 residues. Trimming took 4 bases from V and 5 from J; bases not matched to a gene: 14. Looked up from germline, CDR1 is MGHRA and CDR2 is YSYEKL. The CDR3 is CASSPPRGPTVDEQYF. The CDR3 region has the DNA TGCGCCAGCAGCCCCCCGAGGGGGCCAACCGTTGACGAGCAGTACTTC.

This clonotype was recorded a few times. The chain uses TRBV7-3 and TRBJ2-2, with 10 bases fitting TRBD2. CDR3 size: 15 residues. Trimming at V came to 4 bases and at J to 4 bases, leaving 3 bases not matched to a gene. In germline, CDR1 is SGHTA, CDR2 FQGTGA. CDR3 sequence: CASSYGLAVTGELFF. For the CDR3, the DNA is TGTGCCAGCAGCTACGGACTAGCGGTCACCGGGGAGCTGTTTTTT.

This chain uses TRBV5-1 with TRBJ1-2, with TRBD1 as a possible D gene (6 bases). The CDR3 runs 15 residues. CDR1 SGHRS and CDR2 YFSETQ come from the germline V gene. V lost 3 bases to trimming and J lost 3 bases, with 15 bases between them. As DNA, the CDR3 is TGCGCCAGCAGCTCAACTCAGGGGAGCGACTATGGCTACACCTTC. It translates to CASSSTQGSDYGYTF.

In its sample, this clonotype was seen a few times. The CDR3 protein is CASRSENSPLHF. CDR3 bases: TGTGCCAGCCGGTCAGAAAATTCACCCCTCCACTTT. The J gene is TRBJ1-6, the V gene TRBV2; D remains ambiguous. Trimming shortened V by 8 bases and J by 7 bases, and 9 bases separated the two germline ends. CDR1 is SNHLY and CDR2 is FYNNEI in the germline V gene. The CDR3 runs to 12 residues.

V usage is TRBV20-1 and J usage is TRBJ2-7, with D possibly TRBD1 on 6 matching bases. The CDR3 is 13 amino acids. V was cut by 3 bases and J by 2 bases, with 11 bases left in between. The germline CDR1 and CDR2 sequences are DFQATT and SNEGSKA (reference sequence). The CDR3: CSASSNRAYEQYF. As DNA, the CDR3 is TGCAGTGCTAGTTCGAACAGGGCCTACGAGCAGTACTTC.

The sample holds many counts of this clonotype. The genes are TRBV24-1 and TRBJ1-1; D perhaps matches TRBD1 (6 bases). The CDR3 spans 14 residues. Germline values: CDR1 KGHDR, CDR2 SFDVKD. Trimming cost V 3 bases and J 5 bases, with 12 bases left between them. As DNA, the CDR3 is TGTGCCACCAGTGATGGAGGGGGGTGGACTGAAGCTTTCTTT. Protein sequence: CATSDGGGWTEAFF.

The sample holds many counts of this clonotype. This rearrangement joins TRBV18 to TRBJ2-7, with unresolved D. CDR1 is KGHSH and CDR2 is LQKENI in the germline V gene. V lost 2 bases to trimming and J lost 3 bases, with 8 bases between them. The CDR3 sequence is 13 residues long. The CDR3 reads CASSPTAVYEQYF. In DNA, the CDR3 is TGTGCCAGCTCACCAACCGCGGTCTACGAGCAGTACTTC.

This clonotype was counted only a few times. The chain joins TRBV20-1 to TRBJ2-7, with D possibly being TRBD2 (5 bases). CDR1 is DFQATT and CDR2 is SNEGSKA in the germline V gene (reference sequence). Deletions cut 2 bases from V and 4 bases from J, with 18 bases between. The CDR3 has 15 amino acids. The CDR3 coding sequence is TGCAGTGCTAGATCCGACCCCGGGGTTGGGTACGAGCAGTACTTC. Its protein is CSARSDPGVGYEQYF.

The table lists this clonotype with a few counts. The gene calls are TRBV7-6 and TRBJ2-7; D gene uncertain. Per the germline V gene, CDR1 is SGHVS and CDR2 is FNYEAQ. Trimming took 3 bases from V and 2 from J, leaving 11 bases between them. The CDR3 loop spans 14 amino acids. CDR3 DNA: TGTGCCAGCAGCTTTAAGACTGGTCCCTACGAGCAGTACTTC. Amino acid sequence: CASSFKTGPYEQYF. The complete variable domain, with remaining parts taken from reference TRBV7-6 and TRBJ2-7, reads GAGVSQSPRYKVTKRGQDVALRCDPISGHVSLYWYRQALGQGPEFLTYFNYEAQQDKSGLPNDRFSAERPEGSISTLTIQRTEQRDSAMYRCASSFKTGPYEQYFGPGTRLTVT.

The chain combines TRBV19 with TRBJ2-1; D is uncertain. The germline V gene encodes CDR1 LNHDA and CDR2 SQIVND (reference sequence). This CDR3 is 15 amino acids long. The germline V and J ends were trimmed by 1 base and 4 bases, with 11 bases remaining between them. CDR3 nucleotides: TGTGCCAGTAGTATAGGGTGGAGCATATACAATGAGCAGTTCTTC. Encoded protein: CASSIGWSIYNEQFF.

This clonotype was detected many times. CDR3 nucleotide sequence: TGTGCCAGTTCTGGCGATGGGCCCCGCTTTGGTGGCTACACCTTC. Its protein is CASSGDGPRFGGYTF. This chain joins TRBV2 and TRBJ1-2; D unclear. V was shortened by 9 bases and J by 7 bases, with 24 bases between the two germline ends. The CDR3 is 15 residues long. The germline CDR1 and CDR2 sequences are SNHLY and FYNNEI.